These T cell receptor beta chains were read from a single sample in a study of blood T cell repertoires in COVID-19. Measured with immunoSEQ multiplex PCR; TCRdb has only the in-frame clones, and not every one. The sample shows about 200,000 clones, approximately 85% of them seen only once. Sequenced material: peripheral blood. These receptors all come from a woman aged 70-85 years with COVID-19, enrolled during active disease. CDR3s include the opening cysteine and the closing phenylalanine or tryptophan. Fields, in order: V gene, J gene, clone size, CDR3 protein. Not all rows give a size; the values are once, few, many and, for expanded clones, a class.

TRBV28	TRBJ1-2	NA	CASSLSQGWSYTF
TRBV27	TRBJ1-1	NA	CASATQTQGTPEAFF
TRBV5-1	TRBJ2-5	NA	CASSLAASQETQYF
TRBV7-9	TRBJ2-3	few	CASSLGGADTQYF
TRBV7-2	TRBJ2-7	NA	CASSRGTGGAILYEQYF
TRBV2	TRBJ1-1	once	CASSEQGQENTEAFF
TRBV18	TRBJ1-2	NA	CASSRSEGRGRDGYTF
TRBV28	TRBJ2-2	NA	CASRTSPPEGRLFF
TRBV28	TRBJ2-2	NA	CASSQIKGVNTGELFF
TRBV3-1/TRBV3-2	TRBJ2-3	NA	CASSLQGAKDTQYF
TRBV28	TRBJ1-1	NA	CASTRNTEAFF
TRBV5-5	TRBJ2-5	NA	CASSRGTSNEETQYF
TRBV30	TRBJ2-1	few	CAWSAGTSGTNEQFF
TRBV5-8	TRBJ2-3	NA	CASELVTASTDTQYF
TRBV2	TRBJ2-7	NA	CASSGGSGAKQYF
TRBV30	TRBJ2-2	many	CAWSVVSTGELFF
TRBV3-1/TRBV3-2	TRBJ2-7	NA	CASSQEIQFYEQYF
TRBV9	TRBJ2-2	NA	CASSPRPEVTIGELFF
TRBV29-1	TRBJ2-7	NA	CSVSTAGGPGEQYF
TRBV24-1	TRBJ2-5	NA	CATSDPGKLAGGSFETQYF
TRBV6-2/TRBV6-3	TRBJ1-1	once	CASSYSRQITEAFF
TRBV10-1	TRBJ1-1	NA	CASSERRWAEAFF
TRBV3-1/TRBV3-2	TRBJ2-1	NA	CASSQELGRGSYNEQFF
TRBV30	TRBJ1-4	NA	CAWSPGTYEKLFF
TRBV5-6	TRBJ2-3	NA	CASSLFGLAGGQDTQYF
TRBV7-2	TRBJ2-7	NA	CASSPQRTGVLGLNF
TRBV5-1	TRBJ2-2	NA	CASSWGQRTGELFF
TRBV28	TRBJ2-7	NA	CASSTIAGAYEQYF
TRBV27	TRBJ2-7	few	CASSRTAYYEQYF
TRBV5-5	TRBJ1-4	NA	CASSLTEKLFF
TRBV5-1	TRBJ1-1	NA	CASSLAGGRNTEAFF
TRBV18	TRBJ2-7	NA	CASSTGRGSYEQYF
TRBV5-1	TRBJ1-1	NA	CASSLGDVSRNEAFF
TRBV19	TRBJ1-1	NA	CASRDRGLAHLNTEAFF
TRBV5-1	TRBJ2-5	once	CASSLVQGAGTQYF
TRBV4-3	TRBJ2-3	NA	CASSQDIAGGSSSTDTQYF
TRBV24-1	TRBJ2-1	once	CATSDQLAGAGNEQFF
TRBV29-1	TRBJ1-1	NA	CSGYRMLNTEAFF
TRBV19	TRBJ1-6	NA	CASRQGDSPLHF
TRBV11-3	TRBJ1-6	few	CASREVRRGFRAPLHF
TRBV14	TRBJ1-2	NA	CASSPDRSSSESYGYTF
TRBV18	TRBJ2-1	NA	CASSPEKLAGSNEQFF
TRBV29-1	TRBJ2-1	NA	CSVVGGQGVYNEQFF
TRBV5-1	TRBJ1-1	NA	CASSLAAGNTEAFF
TRBV28	TRBJ1-4	NA	CASSPPGTGVATNEKLFF
TRBV6-1	TRBJ2-7	NA	CASSEGYTSSYEQYF
TRBV5-6	TRBJ2-7	NA	CASSTGLETEQYF
TRBV5-1	TRBJ2-5	NA	CASSLVQHPQETQDF
TRBV27	TRBJ1-2	NA	CASSLQGAHSGGYTF
TRBV18	TRBJ1-4	NA	CASSSRTTINEKLFF
TRBV10-3	TRBJ2-7	NA	CAISVVASGSSEQYF
TRBV20-1	TRBJ1-3	NA	CSASGAGAGNTIYF
TRBV19	TRBJ2-1	NA	CASSTGLAVYNEQFF
TRBV28	TRBJ1-5	NA	CASSLGQGARQPQHF
TRBV5-1	TRBJ1-2	NA	CASSSGQGSQGYTF